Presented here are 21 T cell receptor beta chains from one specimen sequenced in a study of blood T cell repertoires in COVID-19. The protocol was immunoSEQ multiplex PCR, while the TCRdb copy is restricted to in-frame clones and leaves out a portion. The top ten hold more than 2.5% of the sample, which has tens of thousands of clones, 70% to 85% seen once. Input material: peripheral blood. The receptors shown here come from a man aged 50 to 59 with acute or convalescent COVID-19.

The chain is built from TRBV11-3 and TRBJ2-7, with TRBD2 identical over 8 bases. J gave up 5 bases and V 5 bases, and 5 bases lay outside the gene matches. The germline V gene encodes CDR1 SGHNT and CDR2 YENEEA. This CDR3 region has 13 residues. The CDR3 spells CASSHGGGNEQYF. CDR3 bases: TGTGCCAGCAGCCACGGGGGGGGAAACGAGCAGTACTTC.

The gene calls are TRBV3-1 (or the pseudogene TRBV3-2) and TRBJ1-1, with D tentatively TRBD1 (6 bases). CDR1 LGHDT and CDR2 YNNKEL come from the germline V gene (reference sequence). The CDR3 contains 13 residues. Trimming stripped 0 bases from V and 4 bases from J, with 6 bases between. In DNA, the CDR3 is TGTGCCAGCAGCCAAGAAGGGGGCACTGAAGCTTTCTTT. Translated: CASSQEGGTEAFF.

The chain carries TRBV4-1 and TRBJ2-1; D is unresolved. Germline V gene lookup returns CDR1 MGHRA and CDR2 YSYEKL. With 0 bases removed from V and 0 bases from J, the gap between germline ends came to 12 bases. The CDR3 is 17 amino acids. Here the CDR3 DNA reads TGCGCCAGCAGCCAAGATTTGAGCGCCAGCTCCTACAATGAGCAGTTCTTC. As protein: CASSQDLSASSYNEQFF.

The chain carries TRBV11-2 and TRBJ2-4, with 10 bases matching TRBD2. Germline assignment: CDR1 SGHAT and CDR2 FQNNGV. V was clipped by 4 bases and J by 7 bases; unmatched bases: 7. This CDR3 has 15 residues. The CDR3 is CASSSLAGAVNIQYF. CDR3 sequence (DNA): TGTGCCAGCAGCTCTCTAGCGGGGGCCGTTAACATTCAGTACTTC. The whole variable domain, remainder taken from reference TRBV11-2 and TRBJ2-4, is EAGVAQSPRYKIIEKRQSVAFWCNPISGHATLYWYQQILGQGPKLLIQFQNNGVVDDSQLPKDRFSAERLKGVDSTLKIQPAKLEDSAVYLCASSSLAGAVNIQYFGAGTRLSVL.

For the CDR3, the DNA is TGCAGTGCTAGTGGCGGGGGGTCGGAGACCCAGTACTTC. It codes for CSASGGGSETQYF. The chain is built from TRBV20-1 and TRBJ2-5; 8 bases are shared with TRBD2. CDR1 is DFQATT, CDR2 SNEGSKA, per germline (reference sequence). The ends lost 3 bases at V and 5 bases at J; junction bases unmatched: 5. This CDR3 is 13 amino acids long.

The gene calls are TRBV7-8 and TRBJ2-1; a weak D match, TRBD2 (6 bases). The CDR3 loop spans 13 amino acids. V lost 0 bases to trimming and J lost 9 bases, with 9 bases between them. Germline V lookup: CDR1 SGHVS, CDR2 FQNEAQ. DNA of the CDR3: TGTGCCAGCAGCTTAGCGGGAGGTGGTGAGCAGTTCTTC. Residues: CASSLAGGGEQFF.

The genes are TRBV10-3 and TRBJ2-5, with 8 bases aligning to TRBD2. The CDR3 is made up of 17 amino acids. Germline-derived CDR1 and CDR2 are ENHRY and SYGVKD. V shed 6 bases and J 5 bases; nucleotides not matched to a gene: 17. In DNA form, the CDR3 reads TGTGCCATCAGCCCGGGGGGGCTAGGGGAGGGCCGGGAGACCCAGTACTTC. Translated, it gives CAISPGGLGEGRETQYF.

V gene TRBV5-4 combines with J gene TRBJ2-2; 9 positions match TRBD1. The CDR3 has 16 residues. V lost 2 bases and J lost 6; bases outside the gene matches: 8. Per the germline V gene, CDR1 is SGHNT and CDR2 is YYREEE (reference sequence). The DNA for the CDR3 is TGTGCCAGCAGCTTTGACAGGGGGGTGATTCCCGGGGAGCTGTTTTTT. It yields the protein CASSFDRGVIPGELFF. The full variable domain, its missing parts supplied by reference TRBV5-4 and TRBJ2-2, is ETGVTQSPTHLIKTRGQQVTLRCSSQSGHNTVSWYQQALGQGPQFIFQYYREEENGRGNFPPRFSGLQFPNYSSELNVNALELDDSALYLCASSFDRGVIPGELFFGEGSRLTVL.

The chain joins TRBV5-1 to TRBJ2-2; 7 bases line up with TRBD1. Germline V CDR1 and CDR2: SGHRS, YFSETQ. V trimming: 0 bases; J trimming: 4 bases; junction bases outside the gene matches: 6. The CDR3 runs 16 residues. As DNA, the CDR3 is TGCGCCAGCAGCTTGGAAGGGGGCCTCCCCACCGGGGAGCTGTTTTTT. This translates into CASSLEGGLPTGELFF.

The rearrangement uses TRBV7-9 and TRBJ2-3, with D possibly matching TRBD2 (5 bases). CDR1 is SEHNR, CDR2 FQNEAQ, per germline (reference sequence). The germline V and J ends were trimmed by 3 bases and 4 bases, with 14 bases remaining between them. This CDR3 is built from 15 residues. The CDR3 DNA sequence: TGTGCCAGCAGCTTTTACGGGGTAGCCTCAGATACGCAGTATTTT. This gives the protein CASSFYGVASDTQYF.

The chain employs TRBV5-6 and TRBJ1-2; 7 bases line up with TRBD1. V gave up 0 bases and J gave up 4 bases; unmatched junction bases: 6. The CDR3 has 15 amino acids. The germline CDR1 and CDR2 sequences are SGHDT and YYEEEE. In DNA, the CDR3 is TGTGCCAGCAGCTTGGCTAGACAGGGAGCCTATGGCTACACCTTC. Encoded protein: CASSLARQGAYGYTF.

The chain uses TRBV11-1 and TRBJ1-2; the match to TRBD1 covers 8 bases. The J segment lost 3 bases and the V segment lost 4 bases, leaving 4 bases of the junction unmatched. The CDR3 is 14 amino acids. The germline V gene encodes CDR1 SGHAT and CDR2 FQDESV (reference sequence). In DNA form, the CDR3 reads TGTGCCAGCAGCTCCCAGACAGGGGACTATGGCTACACCTTC. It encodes CASSSQTGDYGYTF.

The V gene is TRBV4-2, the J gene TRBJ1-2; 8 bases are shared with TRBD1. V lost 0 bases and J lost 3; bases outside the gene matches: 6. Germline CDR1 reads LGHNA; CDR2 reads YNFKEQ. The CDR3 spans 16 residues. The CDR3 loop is CASSQDTGQEDYGYTF. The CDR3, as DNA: TGTGCCAGCAGCCAAGATACGGGACAGGAAGACTATGGCTACACCTTC.

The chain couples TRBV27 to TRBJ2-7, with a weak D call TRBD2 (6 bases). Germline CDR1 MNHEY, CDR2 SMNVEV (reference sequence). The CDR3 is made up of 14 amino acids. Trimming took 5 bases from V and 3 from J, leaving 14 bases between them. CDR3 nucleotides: TGTGCCAGCAGTCAGGAGGGTATCGGCTACGAGCAGTACTTC. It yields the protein CASSQEGIGYEQYF.

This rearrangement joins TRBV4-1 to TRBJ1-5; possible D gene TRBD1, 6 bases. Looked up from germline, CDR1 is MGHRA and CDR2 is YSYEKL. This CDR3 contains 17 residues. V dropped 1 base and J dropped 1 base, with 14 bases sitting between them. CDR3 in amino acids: CASSQAPSQGSNQPQHF. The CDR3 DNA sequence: TGCGCCAGCAGCCAAGCTCCATCCCAGGGGAGCAATCAGCCCCAGCATTTT.

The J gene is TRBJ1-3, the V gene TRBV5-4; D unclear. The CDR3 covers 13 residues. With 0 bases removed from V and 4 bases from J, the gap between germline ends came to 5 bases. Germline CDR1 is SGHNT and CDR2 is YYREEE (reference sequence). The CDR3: CASSLDPGNTIYF. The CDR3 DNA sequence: TGTGCCAGCAGCTTGGATCCAGGAAACACCATATATTTT.

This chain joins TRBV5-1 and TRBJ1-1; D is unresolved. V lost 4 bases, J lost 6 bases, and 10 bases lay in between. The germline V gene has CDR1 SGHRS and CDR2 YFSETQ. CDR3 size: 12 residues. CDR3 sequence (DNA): TGCGCCAGCAGCCTATCGGAGGCTGAAGCTTTCTTT. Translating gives CASSLSEAEAFF.

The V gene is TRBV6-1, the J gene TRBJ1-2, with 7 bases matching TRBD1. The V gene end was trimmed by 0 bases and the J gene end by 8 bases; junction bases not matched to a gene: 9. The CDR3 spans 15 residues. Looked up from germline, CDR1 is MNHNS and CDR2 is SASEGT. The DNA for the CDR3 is TGTGCCAGCAGTGAAGCGGCTGCCGGGACAGAAGGCTACACCTTC. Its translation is CASSEAAAGTEGYTF.

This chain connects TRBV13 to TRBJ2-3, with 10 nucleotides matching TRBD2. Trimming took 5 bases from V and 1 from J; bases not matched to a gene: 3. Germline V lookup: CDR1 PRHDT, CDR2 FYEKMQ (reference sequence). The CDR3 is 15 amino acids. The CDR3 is CASSLSGGGTDTQYF. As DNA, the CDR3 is TGTGCCAGCAGCCTCAGCGGGGGGGGCACAGATACGCAGTATTTT.

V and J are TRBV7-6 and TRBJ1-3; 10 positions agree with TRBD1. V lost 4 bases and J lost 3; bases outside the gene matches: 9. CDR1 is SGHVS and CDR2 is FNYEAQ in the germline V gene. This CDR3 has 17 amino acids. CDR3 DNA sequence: TGTGCCAGCAGCTCCACCCTCGGACAGGGGGTTGGAAACACCATATATTTT. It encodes CASSSTLGQGVGNTIYF.

The CDR3 DNA reads as TGTGCCAGCAGCTTAGATGAGGACAGGGGGAGAAACTATGGCTACACCTTC. Protein: CASSLDEDRGRNYGYTF. The chain recombines TRBV11-2 with TRBJ1-2, with TRBD1 matching over 10 bases. Germline CDR1 is SGHAT and CDR2 is FQNNGV. The CDR3 is 17 amino acids. V was clipped by 0 bases and J by 2 bases; unmatched bases: 6.